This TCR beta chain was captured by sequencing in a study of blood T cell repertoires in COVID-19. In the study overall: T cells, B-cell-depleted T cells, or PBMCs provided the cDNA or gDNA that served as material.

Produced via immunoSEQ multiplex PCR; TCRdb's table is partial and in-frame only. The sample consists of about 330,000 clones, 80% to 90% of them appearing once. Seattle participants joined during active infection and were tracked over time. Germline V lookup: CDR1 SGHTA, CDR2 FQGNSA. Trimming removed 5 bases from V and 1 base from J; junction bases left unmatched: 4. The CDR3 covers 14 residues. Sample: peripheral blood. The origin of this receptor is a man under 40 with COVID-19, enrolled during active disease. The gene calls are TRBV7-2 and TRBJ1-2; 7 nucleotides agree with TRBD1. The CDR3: CASSPQGYNYGYTF. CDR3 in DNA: TGTGCCAGCAGCCCACAGGGGTATAACTATGGCTACACCTTC.